These 7 T cell receptor beta chains were sequenced from one sample in a study of post-analysis software for immune sequencing data. Tagging with unique molecular identifiers was a feature of the TCR beta cDNA libraries. TCRdb re-derived calls from the PCR reads in MiXCR, one entry per CDR3 protein. The profile shows fewer than 550,000 distinct CDR3 sequences, around a third of them singletons. Study-wide findings and caveats: Five or six TRBV segments appeared more often in patients than in controls, and TRBV5-6, TRBV5-1 and TRBV20-1 were among these.

These receptors lack a known antigen. Material for sequencing was blood. All receptors come from a girl younger than 18 with multiple sclerosis.

The chain recombines TRBV20-1 with TRBJ2-7, with 10 bases matching TRBD1. The CDR3 runs to 13 residues. Per germline, CDR1 DFQATT and CDR2 SNEGSKA (reference sequence). V was clipped by 4 bases and J by 4 bases; unmatched bases: 4. The CDR3 DNA reads TGCAGTGCTATACCGGGACAGGGGTACGAGCAGTACTTC. Amino acid sequence: CSAIPGQGYEQYF.

This rearrangement joins TRBV21-1 to TRBJ2-5; the D call of TRBD2 is as the table states it, not checked on the DNA. TRBV21-1 is classified as a pseudogene. The CDR3 covers 15 residues. The CDR3 coding sequence is TGTGCCACTGATTCCGGGACTAGCTTTGGAGAGACCCAGTACTTC. Translated: CATDSGTSFGETQYF.

A single count supports this clonotype. The CDR3, as DNA: TGTGCCAGCTCACCAGACAGGGGGAAAAACATTCAGTACTTC. This translates into CASSPDRGKNIQYF. The chain recombines TRBV18 with TRBJ2-4; TRBD1 matches 9 bases. Germline lookup yields CDR1 KGHSH and CDR2 LQKENI. Losses at the gene ends were 2 bases for V and 4 bases for J; bases not matched to a gene: 0. CDR3 length equals 14 residues.

In this sample, this clonotype turned up many times. Here the CDR3 DNA reads TGTGCCAGCAGCGGGACAGGGGGCGAGTATGGCTACACCTTC. Its translation is CASSGTGGEYGYTF. This sequence joins TRBV7-2 and TRBJ1-2, with TRBD1 matching 12 bases. The ends lost 5 bases at V and 5 bases at J; junction bases unmatched: 3. The germline V gene has CDR1 SGHTA and CDR2 FQGNSA. This CDR3 comprises 14 residues. Filled out from reference TRBV7-2 and TRBJ1-2, the complete variable domain reads GAGVSQSPSNKVTEKGKDVELRCDPISGHTALYWYRQSLGQGLEFLIYFQGNSAPDKSGLPSDRFSAERTGGSVSTLTIQRTQQEDSAVYLCASSGTGGEYGYTFGSGTRLTVV.

The gene calls are TRBV11-2 and TRBJ1-2, with 7 bases aligning to TRBD1. The germline V gene has CDR1 SGHAT and CDR2 FQNNGV. Trimming took 5 bases from V and 3 from J; bases not matched to a gene: 3. The CDR3 consists of 13 residues. This CDR3 is CASSITGDYGYTF. For the CDR3, the DNA is TGTGCCAGCAGCATAACAGGGGACTATGGCTACACCTTC.

The V call is TRBV12-3 or TRBV12-4, the J call TRBJ2-7; D gene uncertain. The germline V and J ends were trimmed by 6 bases and 3 bases, with 12 bases remaining between them. CDR3 length equals 13 residues. In DNA form, the CDR3 reads TGTGCCAGCAGCCCCGTGAATAGCTACGAGCAGTACTTC. Its protein is CASSPVNSYEQYF.

The CDR3 nucleotides are TGCGCCAGCAGCTCCCACCCCTTGGAACAAGAGACCCAGTACTTC. The encoded protein is CASSSHPLEQETQYF. This chain uses TRBV5-1 with TRBJ2-7; D gene unclear. The DNA end is a closer match to TRBJ2-5, so the J assignment may be wrong. The CDR3 is 15 amino acids. In germline, CDR1 is SGHRS, CDR2 YFSETQ.